These 15 T cell receptor beta chains originate from one sample sequenced in a study of response to subunit inactivated influenza vaccine (dated by TCRdb to the late 2010s). The library came from RT-PCR. Instrument on record: Illumina HiSeq 2500. The public reads were run again by TCRdb, first through fastp at Q25 and then through MiXCR, and only productive beta chains were kept. CDR3 protein duplicates are merged, each entry listing the most common genes and DNA. The sample records 550,000 to 800,000 distinct CDR3 sequences, roughly 14% of which are singletons. Around 6.5% of the sample is taken by the ten largest. Sequences were derived from PBMCs from blood, sampled less than 15 days before vaccination. Receptors were obtained from a man in his forties or fifties who received an inactivated influenza vaccine. Donor details come from another sample of the same person, matched by shared clones.

This chain uses TRBV2 with TRBJ2-5, with D perhaps being TRBD1 or TRBD2 (5 bases each). Germline CDR1 and CDR2: SNHLY and FYNNEI. This CDR3 spans 14 amino acids. V gave up 7 bases and J gave up 2 bases, with 14 bases separating them. CDR3 in amino acids: CASTRDGTQETQYF. In DNA, the CDR3 is TGTGCCAGCACCCGGGACGGAACACAAGAGACCCAGTACTTC.

The chain joins TRBV4-1 to TRBJ1-2, with 9 bases identical to TRBD1. CDR3 length: 15 residues. Unmatched junction bases numbered 5, after V lost 1 base and J lost 5 bases. Germline loops: CDR1 MGHRA, CDR2 YSYEKL. The CDR3 nucleotides are TGCGCCAGCAGCCAAGGCGGACAGGGGAGGTATGGCTACACCTTC. The encoded protein is CASSQGGQGRYGYTF.

This clonotype was recorded a few times. The chain employs TRBV29-1 and TRBJ1-2; TRBD1 might be the D (6 bases). The CDR3 loop spans 16 amino acids. Germline V CDR1 and CDR2: SQVTM, ANQGSEA. The V end lost 7 bases, the J end lost 2 bases, and 23 bases lay between the germline ends. The CDR3 DNA reads as TGCAGCGCTCACGAGGGGCAGGGGCTATTGAACTATGGCTACACCTTC. This codes for CSAHEGQGLLNYGYTF.

This clonotype was observed a handful of times. The chain links TRBV19 to TRBJ2-3; D may match TRBD1 or TRBD2 (5 bases each). Germline CDR1 and CDR2: LNHDA and SQIVND (reference sequence). The CDR3 sequence is 16 residues long. Trimming took 4 bases from V and 3 from J, leaving 17 bases between them. The CDR3 region has the DNA TGTGCCAGTAGTAAGGGACGCCAGTTTCGTACAGATACGCAGTATTTT. It is translated as CASSKGRQFRTDTQYF. Together with reference TRBV19 and TRBJ2-3, the CDR3 gives the full variable domain: DGGITQSPKYLFRKEGQNVTLSCEQNLNHDAMYWYRQDPGQGLRLIYYSQIVNDFQKGDIAEGYSVSREKKESFPLTVTSAQKNPTAFYLCASSKGRQFRTDTQYFGPGTRLTVL.

This clonotype was detected ten times or more. The chain uses TRBV12-3 or TRBV12-4 and TRBJ2-5; the D gene could be TRBD1 or TRBD2 (6 bases each). The germline V and J ends were trimmed by 4 bases and 3 bases, with 15 bases remaining between them. This CDR3 is built from 15 residues. This CDR3 is CASSSPWGAKETQYF. In nucleotides, the CDR3 is TGTGCCAGCAGTTCGCCTTGGGGGGCGAAAGAGACCCAGTACTTC.

This clonotype was observed many times. The chain is built from TRBV5-1 and TRBJ2-3, with D uncertain. Trimming left V 6 bases short and J 0 bases short, with 11 bases between. The CDR3 extends over 14 amino acids. Germline V gene data show CDR1 as SGHRS and CDR2 as YFSETQ. DNA of the CDR3: TGCGCCAGCAATCAGGCCTCTAGCACAGATACGCAGTATTTT. It specifies CASNQASSTDTQYF.

The rearrangement joins TRBV24-1 to TRBJ1-5; D perhaps matches TRBD1 (6 bases). V was clipped by 9 bases and J by 5 bases, with 16 bases between them. The CDR3 runs 14 residues. Germline V gene lookup returns CDR1 KGHDR and CDR2 SFDVKD. The CDR3 loop reads CATQRTGTHQPQHF. The CDR3 nucleotides read TGTGCCACCCAAAGAACAGGGACTCATCAGCCCCAGCATTTT.

The CDR3 region is CASSQGFGGHQPQHF. For the CDR3, the DNA is TGTGCCAGCAGCCAAGGTTTCGGGGGACATCAGCCCCAGCATTTT. V is TRBV4-2 and J is TRBJ1-5, with D possibly matching TRBD1 (5 bases). The germline CDR1 and CDR2 sequences are LGHNA and YNFKEQ. This CDR3 has 15 amino acids. V gave up 1 base and J gave up 5 bases, with 12 bases separating them.

This clonotype was counted between two and nine times. J is TRBJ2-1 and V is TRBV19; the D is unclear. The CDR3 loop spans 13 amino acids. V was shortened by 3 bases and J by 8 bases, with 11 bases between the two germline ends. Germline V CDR1 and CDR2: LNHDA, SQIVND (reference sequence). CDR3 coding DNA: TGTGCCAGTAGTATTTTAGGGTCAGATGAGCAGTTCTTC. This codes for CASSILGSDEQFF.

There are a few counts of this clonotype. The chain uses TRBV10-3 and TRBJ2-7; D is undetermined. V lost 7 bases and J lost 7, with 14 bases in between. The CDR3 is made up of 12 amino acids. Germline V gives CDR1 ENHRY, CDR2 SYGVKD. Here the CDR3 DNA reads TGTGCCATCAACAACCAACTACAAGAGCAGTACTTC. The encoded protein is CAINNQLQEQYF.

This chain links TRBV5-5 with TRBJ2-1, with 12 bases lining up with TRBD2. V dropped 3 bases and J dropped 3; count of bases not matched to a gene: 10. The germline CDR1 and CDR2 sequences are SGHKS and YYEKEE (reference sequence). The CDR3 extends over 18 amino acids. CDR3 sequence reads: CASSSRLAGGRDYNEQFF. For the CDR3, the DNA is TGTGCCAGCAGCTCCCGTCTAGCGGGAGGGAGGGACTACAATGAGCAGTTCTTC.

The chain joins TRBV28 to TRBJ1-1; D uncertain. CDR1 is MDHEN and CDR2 is SYDVKM in the germline V gene. This CDR3 comprises 12 residues. Trimming removed 4 bases at V and 11 bases at J, with 14 bases between. The CDR3 reads CASSWADLGAFF. CDR3 nucleotide sequence: TGTGCCAGCAGTTGGGCCGACCTTGGTGCTTTCTTT.

This clonotype was observed a few times. The chain has TRBV7-2 and TRBJ2-1; TRBD2 is a possible D gene (5 bases). From germline, CDR1 is SGHTA and CDR2 FQGNSA. V lost 1 base, J lost 3 bases, and 10 bases lay in between. The CDR3 sequence is 15 residues long. CDR3 sequence (DNA): TGTGCCAGCAGCTTAGGGCGGGCTGACTACAATGAGCAGTTCTTC. This gives the protein CASSLGRADYNEQFF.

V gene TRBV5-1 combines with J gene TRBJ2-1, with TRBD1 matching 12 bases. J was trimmed by 5 bases and V by 3 bases; bases with no gene match: 6. The CDR3 runs 16 residues. The germline V gene has CDR1 SGHRS and CDR2 YFSETQ. CDR3 in DNA: TGCGCCAGCAGCTACGGGGGACAGGGGGCACACAATGAGCAGTTCTTC. Translation: CASSYGGQGAHNEQFF.

This clonotype appeared a few times. The V gene is TRBV6-5, the J gene TRBJ2-7; D is perhaps TRBD1 (5 bases). The CDR3 runs to 15 residues. Looked up from germline, CDR1 is MNHEY and CDR2 is SVGAGI. The V and J ends lost 0 bases and 2 bases respectively, with 11 bases between them. This CDR3 is CASSYSTGATYEQYF. DNA of the CDR3: TGTGCCAGCAGTTACTCAACAGGAGCTACCTACGAGCAGTACTTC.